This entry describes one T cell receptor (beta chain). Its antigen is unknown. No clone much larger than this one lies a single base away; base qualities are absent. The library was built by means of the immunoSEQ multiplex PCR assay. The paper's data handling went like this. A statistical classification framework was developed to diagnose cytomegalovirus status using the catalog of TCR beta chain sequences. The table comes from immuneACCESS by way of TCRdb, which keeps in-frame sequences with V and J called. Part of the clones is missing from these tables; in studies checked, under half for an unresolved V gene and the rest for unknown reasons. V, J and clone size derive from that table, while D and trimming were established from the DNA sequence. The sample table shows roughly 270,000 clones, and 70% to 90% are seen once. The ten top clones hold about 0.9% of the sample. This specimen comes from a study of cytomegalovirus exposure and HLA in healthy donors (dated by TCRdb to about 2017). At the level of the whole study: According to a later analysis, the roughly 120 validation repertoires were produced on the same platform as the roughly 720 repertoires of the first cohort. The study aimed to test whether signatures of past pathogen exposure could be identified by cataloging public T cell receptors. Besides the first cohort of roughly 660 subjects, a separate validation cohort made up of over 100 different subjects was used. To predict cytomegalovirus infection status, the study brought together high-throughput TCR immunosequencing, statistical association of individual TCRs with disease status, and machine learning. What the research found in general, with its limitations: Across donors, most TCR sequences were observed very rarely, whereas some public TCRs were present in many individuals. In vitro tests confirmed that a few of the cytomegalovirus-associated TCR beta chains recognize cytomegalovirus antigens. It was suggested by the authors that the approach could potentially be generalized to other disease states and immunological phenotypes. A later analysis lacked HLA typing for the validation cohort, so it scored co-occurrence in that cohort across all 110 or so repertoires. The study listed 164 TCR beta chains as associated with cytomegalovirus. Cytomegalovirus status was reported to be diagnosed by the classifier with high specificity and sensitivity in both the original and validation cohorts. Of the cluster scores, roughly 93% were above 0 in a later analysis, which found that TCRs clustered in the first cohort also tended to co-occur in the 120 validation repertoires.

For CDR1 and CDR2, the germline V gene lists SGHNT and YENEEA. Reading from cysteine to phenylalanine, the CDR3 counts 16 amino acids. CDR3 DNA is the only sequence kept; it has 48 bases, read in frame from the first base. Trimming accounts for 3 bases at V and 8 bases at J, while the number of junction bases matched to no gene is 8. Separate from the approximately 700-subject first cohort, the validation cohort of 90 to 150 subjects was the group to which the donors belonged. Sequencing used PBMCs. The source is a young woman in good health and CMV-seronegative. This chain joins TRBV11-3 to TRBJ2-1; 12 bases in the junction line up with TRBD2. The CDR3 region: CASSLGLAGGRDEQFF. The DNA reads TGTGCCAGCAGCTTGGGTCTAGCGGGAGGGAGGGATGAGCAGTTCTTC.